The source of this TCR beta chain is a study of blood T cell repertoires in COVID-19. As for the study in general: PBMCs, B-cell-depleted T cells, or T cells provided the cDNA or gDNA that made up the material.

Germline V gene lookup returns CDR1 MNHEY and CDR2 SVGAGI. The V end lost 5 bases, the J end lost 1 base, and 5 bases lay between the germline ends. The CDR3 is 12 residues long. In the authors' methods: How many nucleated cells were present was estimated from reference gene primer amplification. Assay: immunoSEQ multiplex PCR; the TCRdb copy retains only in-frame clones and omits some. The DNA gave D and trimming, while V, J and clone size come from that table. The sample yields 200,000 or so clones, roughly four fifths seen once. This receptor was obtained from a woman in her seventies with active or convalescent COVID-19. V and J are TRBV6-5 and TRBJ1-1; D unresolved. Sequenced material: peripheral blood. Here the CDR3 DNA reads TGTGCCAGCAGTAGAGGGAACACTGAAGCTTTCTTT. Protein product: CASSRGNTEAFF.